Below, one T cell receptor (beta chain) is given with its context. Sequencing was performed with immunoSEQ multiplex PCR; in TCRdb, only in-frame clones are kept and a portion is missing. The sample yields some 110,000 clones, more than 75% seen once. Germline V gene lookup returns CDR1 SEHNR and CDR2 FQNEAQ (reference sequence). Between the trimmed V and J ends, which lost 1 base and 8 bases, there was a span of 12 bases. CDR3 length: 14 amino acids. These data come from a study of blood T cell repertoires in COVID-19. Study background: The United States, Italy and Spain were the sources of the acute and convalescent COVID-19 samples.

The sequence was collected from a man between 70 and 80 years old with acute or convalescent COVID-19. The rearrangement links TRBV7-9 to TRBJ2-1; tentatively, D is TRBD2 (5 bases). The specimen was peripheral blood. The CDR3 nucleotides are TGTGCCAGCAGCTTAGTCGGTGGGCGGGATGAGCAGTTCTTC. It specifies CASSLVGGRDEQFF.